Below, 22 T cell receptor beta chains from the same sample are listed, as sequenced in a study of cytomegalovirus exposure and HLA in healthy donors. PCR amplification relied on 60 Vbeta primers (plus 13 Jbeta primers). The table came from immunoSEQ multiplex PCR; TCRdb's copy has only in-frame clones and leaves some out. The data hold about 120,000 clones, with 65% to 90% observed a single time. Sequencing used PBMCs. These receptors originate from a woman in her twenties or thirties in good health and CMV-seronegative.

This clone was counted between two and nine times. V gene TRBV19 combines with J gene TRBJ2-1; a possible D gene is TRBD2 (6 bases). V was cut by 8 bases and J by 2 bases, with 13 bases left in between. Germline CDR1 and CDR2: LNHDA and SQIVND (reference sequence). CDR3 length: 14 amino acids. The DNA of the CDR3 is TGTGCCAGTTCGCGGGGCGGCCCCTACAATGAGCAGTTCTTC. Protein product: CASSRGGPYNEQFF.

Notes on this clone: A read error is likely, as this CDR3 ends without the conserved phenylalanine or tryptophan. No DNA is shown, since the ends of the CDR3 on it are uncertain; the CDR3 is the one TCRdb lists. This chain joins TRBV21-1 and TRBJ1-3; the D call TRBD1 from the table was never checked on the DNA. TRBV21-1 is shown as a pseudogene. The CDR3 region is 10 residues in length, termini included. The CDR3 is CASSKDGPFS.

The chain joins TRBV4-1 to TRBJ1-2, with D perhaps TRBD1 (5 bases). Trimming removed 0 bases from V and 5 bases from J, with 10 bases in between. The germline V gene encodes CDR1 MGHRA and CDR2 YSYEKL. The length of the CDR3 is 14 residues. CDR3 protein: CASSQETAGYGYTF. CDR3 sequence (DNA): TGCGCCAGCAGCCAAGAGACGGCAGGGTATGGCTACACCTTC.

This clone came up once. This chain uses TRBV5-4 with TRBJ2-5, with D hard to call. CDR3 length: 14 residues. Trimming took off 0 bases at V and 1 base at J, with 7 bases between the two ends. Per the germline V gene, CDR1 is SGHNT and CDR2 is YYREEE (reference sequence). The CDR3 sequence: CASSLEELQETQYF. CDR3 in DNA: TGTGCCAGCAGCTTGGAGGAGCTCCAAGAGACCCAGTACTTC. Full variable domain (rest looked up from reference TRBV5-4 and TRBJ2-5): ETGVTQSPTHLIKTRGQQVTLRCSSQSGHNTVSWYQQALGQGPQFIFQYYREEENGRGNFPPRFSGLQFPNYSSELNVNALELDDSALYLCASSLEELQETQYFGPGTRLLVL.

This clone appeared a single time. The chain employs TRBV19 and TRBJ2-7; 8 positions match TRBD2. CDR1 is LNHDA, CDR2 SQIVND, per germline (reference sequence). Losses at the gene ends were 3 bases for V and 3 bases for J; bases not matched to a gene: 4. The CDR3 length is 14 residues. CDR3 protein: CASSIGAGDYEQYF. Written as DNA, the CDR3 is TGTGCCAGTAGTATCGGAGCGGGAGACTACGAGCAGTACTTC.

J is TRBJ1-4 and V is TRBV5-1; 7 bases line up with TRBD1. Germline V gene sequence: CDR1 SGHRS, CDR2 YFSETQ. J lost 3 bases, V lost 0 bases, and 2 bases had no gene match. CDR3 size: 15 residues. The CDR3 DNA follows: TGCGCCAGCAGCTTGGAAGGGGGCCCTAATGAAAAACTGTTTTTT. Amino acid sequence: CASSLEGGPNEKLFF.

The gene calls are TRBV27 and TRBJ1-2; D is possibly TRBD1 (5 bases). In germline, CDR1 is MNHEY, CDR2 SMNVEV (reference sequence). Trimming shortened V by 5 bases and J by 7 bases, and 20 bases separated the two germline ends. This CDR3 spans 15 amino acids. This chain's CDR3 is CASSVSSGLAAGYTF. DNA for the CDR3: TGTGCCAGCAGTGTCTCGTCAGGGTTGGCGGCTGGCTACACCTTC.

The rearrangement joins TRBV13 to TRBJ1-6; 10 bases are a match to TRBD1. Germline CDR1 reads PRHDT; CDR2 reads FYEKMQ (reference sequence). The CDR3 sequence is 16 residues long. V shed 5 bases and J 9 bases; nucleotides not matched to a gene: 10. The CDR3 loop is CASSGQGGREGSPLHF. The CDR3 DNA reads as TGTGCCAGCAGCGGACAGGGGGGACGAGAGGGTTCACCCCTCCACTTT.

V is TRBV11-3 and J is TRBJ2-4; D not certain. The CDR3 spans 13 residues. Germline V gene lookup returns CDR1 SGHNT and CDR2 YENEEA. The V gene lost 0 bases and the J gene lost 9 bases, with 9 bases spanning the gap. This CDR3 reads CASSLDPRGIQYF. The CDR3 DNA follows: TGTGCCAGCAGCTTAGATCCACGAGGCATTCAGTACTTC. The full variable domain, in which reference TRBV11-3 and TRBJ2-4 provide the parts outside the CDR3, is EAGVVQSPRYKIIEKKQPVAFWCNPISGHNTLYWYLQNLGQGPELLIRYENEEAVDDSQLPKDRFSAERLKGVDSTLKIQPAELGDSAVYLCASSLDPRGIQYFGAGTRLSVL.

CDR3 protein: CASSERLAGTGFGVEQYF. In nucleotides, the CDR3 is TGTGCCAGCAGTGAGAGACTAGCGGGAACTGGGTTCGGGGTCGAGCAGTACTTC. The chain has TRBV6-1 and TRBJ2-7; 11 bases are shared with TRBD2. Per germline, CDR1 MNHNS and CDR2 SASEGT. The CDR3 has 18 residues. V gave up 3 bases and J gave up 6 bases; unmatched junction bases: 16.

The chain has TRBV6-6 and TRBJ2-3; 7 bases fit TRBD2. Germline CDR1 is MNHNY and CDR2 is SVGAGI (reference sequence). This CDR3 region has 16 residues. The ends lost 2 bases at V and 0 bases at J; junction bases unmatched: 5. The CDR3 protein is CASSYLLAASTDTQYF. The DNA of the CDR3 is TGTGCCAGCAGTTACCTGCTAGCGGCTAGCACAGATACGCAGTATTTT.

The chain employs TRBV5-1 and TRBJ2-3; 8 nucleotides agree with TRBD2. The V and J ends lost 3 bases and 2 bases, in that order; junction bases with no gene match: 8. CDR1 is SGHRS, CDR2 YFSETQ, per germline. This CDR3 has 16 amino acids. DNA of the CDR3: TGCGCCAGCAGCTACAAAACTAGCGGCACCACAGATACGCAGTATTTT. It translates to CASSYKTSGTTDTQYF.

This clone was picked up a small number of times. The chain couples TRBV5-1 to TRBJ1-2, with D possibly matching TRBD1 (5 bases). V was shortened by 1 base and J by 6 bases, with 10 bases between the two germline ends. This CDR3 is 13 amino acids long. Germline CDR1 SGHRS, CDR2 YFSETQ. The CDR3 nucleotides read TGCGCCAGCAGCTTGTTGACAGACGATGGCTACACCTTC. Amino acids: CASSLLTDDGYTF.

The chain couples TRBV7-9 to TRBJ2-7, with a possible D match to TRBD1 (7 bases). There are 16 residues in the CDR3. Looked up from germline, CDR1 is SEHNR and CDR2 is FQNEAQ (reference sequence). Trimming removed 5 bases at V and 0 bases at J, with 17 bases between. CDR3 DNA sequence: TGTGCCAGCAGCCCATTGCCGGGGGACAGCTCCTACGAGCAGTACTTC. Protein: CASSPLPGDSSYEQYF.

The chain carries TRBV19 and TRBJ1-3; no definite D call. The CDR3 length is 13 residues. V lost 4 bases, J lost 4 bases, and 8 bases lay in between. Germline V CDR1 and CDR2: LNHDA, SQIVND (reference sequence). The CDR3 coding sequence is TGTGCCAGTAGTACTGCTGCGGGAAACACCATATATTTT. Amino acid sequence: CASSTAAGNTIYF.

The rearrangement joins TRBV4-1 to TRBJ2-7; TRBD2 might be the D (6 bases). Germline-derived CDR1 and CDR2 are MGHRA and YSYEKL. Trimming pared 0 bases from V and 2 bases from J, leaving 20 bases between. The CDR3 contains 18 residues. The CDR3 is CASSQEGRLVLGAYEQYF. The CDR3 DNA sequence: TGCGCCAGCAGCCAAGAGGGAAGACTAGTTCTCGGTGCCTACGAGCAGTACTTC.

In DNA form, the CDR3 reads TGCGCCAGCAGCCAGGGACAGGGGGCCGGGTACGAGCAGTACTTC. This translates into CASSQGQGAGYEQYF. The chain employs TRBV4-3 and TRBJ2-7; 12 positions agree with TRBD1. This CDR3 is built from 15 residues. The germline V gene encodes CDR1 LGHNA and CDR2 YSLEER. Trimming took 3 bases from V and 4 from J; bases not matched to a gene: 4.

This sequence joins TRBV6-1 and TRBJ2-7; no definite D call. Germline V gives CDR1 MNHNS, CDR2 SASEGT. The V end lost 4 bases, the J end lost 3 bases, and 4 bases lay between the germline ends. The CDR3 spans 11 residues. The chain's CDR3 is CASSANYEQYF. In DNA, the CDR3 is TGTGCCAGCAGTGCAAACTACGAGCAGTACTTC.

The CDR3 DNA is TGTGCCAGCAGCTTAGTCGGGCGGCGGGGAGATACGCAGTATTTT. This gives the protein CASSLVGRRGDTQYF. The chain has TRBV7-2 and TRBJ2-3; possible D gene TRBD2, 6 bases. Trimming took off 1 base at V and 5 bases at J, with 13 bases between the two ends. The CDR3 has 15 amino acids. Looked up from germline, CDR1 is SGHTA and CDR2 is FQGNSA.

This chain uses TRBV7-2 with TRBJ2-2, with 9 nucleotides matching TRBD2. V lost 8 bases, J lost 5 bases, and 12 bases stayed unmatched. This CDR3 is built from 16 residues. Germline CDR1 and CDR2: SGHTA and FQGNSA. The CDR3 coding sequence is TGTGCCAGCCTCTTATCTATAGCGGGAGTTACCGGGGAGCTGTTTTTT. As protein: CASLLSIAGVTGELFF.

Remarks on this clone: Within the sample, other DNA sequences also encode this same CDR3. The V gene is TRBV28, the J gene TRBJ1-1; 7 bases are a match to TRBD1. The trim removed 2 bases at V and 6 bases at J, leaving 0 bases unmatched. Germline-derived CDR1 and CDR2 are MDHEN and SYDVKM. The CDR3 extends over 12 amino acids. The chain's CDR3 is CASSLQGAEAFF. Here the CDR3 DNA reads TGTGCCAGCAGTTTACAGGGGGCTGAAGCTTTCTTT.

Here the CDR3 reads CASSQGTGSNQPQHF. The CDR3 DNA reads as TGTGCCAGCAGCCAAGGGACAGGTAGCAATCAGCCCCAGCATTTT. This rearrangement joins TRBV5-4 to TRBJ1-5; TRBD1 agrees at 8 bases. CDR3 length equals 15 residues. The junction had 3 bases not matched to a gene; V was cut back by 4 bases and J by 0 bases. From germline, CDR1 is SGHNT and CDR2 YYREEE (reference sequence).